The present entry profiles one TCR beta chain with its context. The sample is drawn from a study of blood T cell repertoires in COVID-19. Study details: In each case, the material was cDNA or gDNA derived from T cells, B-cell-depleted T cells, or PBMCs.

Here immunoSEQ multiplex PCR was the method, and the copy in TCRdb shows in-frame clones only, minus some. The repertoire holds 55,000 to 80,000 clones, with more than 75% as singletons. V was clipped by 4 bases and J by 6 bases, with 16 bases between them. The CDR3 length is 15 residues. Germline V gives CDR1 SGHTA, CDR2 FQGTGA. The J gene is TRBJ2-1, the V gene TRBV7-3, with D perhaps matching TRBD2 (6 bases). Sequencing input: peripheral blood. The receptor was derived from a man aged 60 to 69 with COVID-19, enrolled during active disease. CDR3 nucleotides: TGTGCCAGCAGCTCGGCGGGGCAGGCTGGCAATGAGCAGTTCTTC. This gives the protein CASSSAGQAGNEQFF.